The present entry profiles one TCR beta chain with its context. The antigen remains undetermined. This sample is drawn from a study of shared clonotypes between healthy human individuals. Here immunoSEQ multiplex PCR was the method, and the copy in TCRdb shows in-frame clones only, minus some. The sample shows about 2.5 million clones, less than 95% of them seen only once. This CDR3 is built from 13 residues. Germline assignment: CDR1 MNHEY and CDR2 SVGAGI. The germline V and J ends were trimmed by 6 bases and 0 bases, with 7 bases remaining between them. Whole-study findings and limits: Naive CD4 clonotype sharing across a few donors was approximately 5%.

The clonotype comes from a young man in good health. Some clones in this sample may be carry-over from other donors' samples. Sequencing input: naive CD4+ T cells from PBMCs. Subset in this sample: CD45RA+ positively selected. This chain links TRBV6-5 with TRBJ2-3, with D uncertain. In nucleotides, the CDR3 is TGTGCCAGCAGGCGCGTAAGCACAGATACGCAGTATTTT. Translating it yields CASRRVSTDTQYF.